Shown below are 6 T cell receptor beta chains from a single sample sequenced in a study of blood T cell repertoires in COVID-19. The data were produced by immunoSEQ multiplex PCR, yet TCRdb's version contains in-frame clones alone and is incomplete. The sample carries about 130,000 clones, roughly four fifths recorded once. Specimen: peripheral blood. The source of these receptors is a human donor in a cohort sampled during active COVID-19.

V and J are TRBV3-1 (or the pseudogene TRBV3-2) and TRBJ2-3; 9 bases agree with TRBD1. The CDR3 runs 14 residues. After removal of 4 bases from V and 6 bases from J, the junction contained 5 bases not matched to a gene. Germline lookup yields CDR1 LGHDT and CDR2 YNNKEL (reference sequence). This chain's CDR3 is CASSPGQGTDTQYF. Here the CDR3 DNA reads TGTGCCAGCAGCCCCGGACAGGGGACCGATACGCAGTATTTT.

This sequence joins TRBV28 and TRBJ1-3; D is uncertain. The germline gives CDR1 MDHEN, CDR2 SYDVKM. The V end was cut by 3 bases, the J end by 8 bases, with 11 bases between. The CDR3 covers 13 residues. CDR3 protein: CASSLGREDTIYF. In nucleotides, the CDR3 is TGTGCCAGCAGTTTGGGGAGAGAAGACACCATATATTTT.

This sequence joins TRBV29-1 and TRBJ2-5, with 10 nucleotides matching TRBD1. Per the germline V gene, CDR1 is SQVTM and CDR2 is ANQGSEA. CDR3 size: 13 residues. The ends lost 4 bases at V and 3 bases at J; junction bases unmatched: 2. DNA for the CDR3: TGCAGCGTTGGACAGGGGGCGGAAGAGACCCAGTACTTC. Protein: CSVGQGAEETQYF.

The J gene is TRBJ2-7, the V gene TRBV18; 8 nucleotides line up with TRBD2. V shed 5 bases, J shed 5 bases, and the junction held 8 bases outside the gene matches. The CDR3 runs to 14 residues. The germline V gene has CDR1 KGHSH and CDR2 LQKENI. The CDR3 DNA reads TGTGCCAGCTCATTGTCGGGGGGGTCCCACGAGCAGTACTTC. It codes for CASSLSGGSHEQYF.

The genes are TRBV4-2 and TRBJ1-4; D possibly corresponds to TRBD1 (6 bases). Germline V gene sequence: CDR1 LGHNA, CDR2 YNFKEQ. Trimming cost V 4 bases and J 4 bases, with 13 bases left between them. The CDR3 covers 15 residues. CDR3 nucleotides: TGTGCCAGCAGCCGTTCGACAGGTAGTAATGAAAAACTGTTTTTT. Translation: CASSRSTGSNEKLFF.

CDR3 sequence: CASSLARQGRGTEAFF. CDR3 coding DNA: TGTGCCAGCAGCTTGGCCCGACAGGGCAGGGGCACTGAAGCTTTCTTT. The rearrangement joins TRBV5-6 to TRBJ1-1, with TRBD1 identical over 7 bases. Germline trimming cut 0 bases from V and 4 bases from J; bases unmatched to any gene: 9. The CDR3 contains 16 residues. The germline V gene has CDR1 SGHDT and CDR2 YYEEEE.